Listed below are T cell receptor beta chains from one sample, sequenced in a study of blood T cells in healthy people across ages. Each CDR3 protein gets one entry after TCRdb re-called the 5' RACE reads with MiXCR. The sample has roughly 1 million distinct CDR3 sequences, roughly 24% seen once. This sample also appeared in a second study, on T cells of mothers and their children.

Input material: blood. The receptors were sampled from a girl aged 2 to 10 in good health. Each CDR3 is given with its conserved first and last residue. A D gene is named only where the DNA matches it firmly. The listing skips clone size in some rows; elsewhere it reads once, few, many or a size class.

abundance: few; d_gene: -; v_gene: TRBV7-2; j_gene: TRBJ2-7; CDR3aa: CASSPRQGLEQYF; CDR3nt: TGTGCCAGCAGCCCGCGACAGGGACTCGAGCAGTACTTC
abundance: -; d_gene: -; v_gene: TRBV29-1; j_gene: TRBJ1-1; CDR3aa: CSVEGGTTEAFF; CDR3nt: TGCAGCGTTGAAGGGGGGACAACCGAAGCTTTCTTT
abundance: -; d_gene: -; v_gene: TRBV12-5; j_gene: TRBJ1-1; CDR3aa: CASGLHRGIFEAFF; CDR3nt: TGTGCCAGTGGACTACACCGGGGAATCTTTGAAGCTTTCTTT
abundance: -; d_gene: -; v_gene: TRBV24-1; j_gene: TRBJ2-3; CDR3aa: CATGEPGITTDTQYF; CDR3nt: TGTGCCACCGGGGAACCCGGGATAACAACAGATACGCAGTATTTT
abundance: -; d_gene: -; v_gene: TRBV13; j_gene: TRBJ1-2; CDR3aa: CASSTRGLGGGYTF; CDR3nt: TGTGCCAGCAGCACAAGAGGCCTGGGAGGGGGCTACACCTTC
abundance: -; d_gene: -; v_gene: TRBV3-1; j_gene: TRBJ1-1; CDR3aa: CASSQKGAQGAFF; CDR3nt: TGTGCCAGCAGCCAAAAAGGGGCACAGGGCGCTTTCTTT
abundance: -; d_gene: -; v_gene: TRBV20-1; j_gene: TRBJ1-3; CDR3aa: CSARKRFDSGNTIYF; CDR3nt: TGCAGTGCTAGAAAGAGGTTCGACTCTGGAAACACCATATATTTT
abundance: many; d_gene: TRBD1; v_gene: TRBV6-6; j_gene: TRBJ2-5; CDR3aa: CASSRDRAQETQYF; CDR3nt: TGTGCCAGCAGCCGGGACAGGGCCCAAGAGACCCAGTACTTC
abundance: -; d_gene: TRBD1; v_gene: TRBV20-1; j_gene: TRBJ2-5; CDR3aa: CSAIRQGAGETQYF; CDR3nt: TGCAGTGCTATCAGACAGGGGGCAGGGGAGACCCAGTACTTC
abundance: few; d_gene: TRBD2; v_gene: TRBV7-9; j_gene: TRBJ2-3; CDR3aa: CASSALAGYNTDTQYF; CDR3nt: TGTGCCAGCAGCGCACTAGCGGGGTATAACACAGATACGCAGTATTTT
abundance: -; d_gene: -; v_gene: TRBV3-1; j_gene: TRBJ2-7; CDR3aa: CASSQDFSEYEQYF; CDR3nt: TGTGCCAGCAGCCAAGATTTCTCCGAATACGAGCAGTACTTC
abundance: -; d_gene: -; v_gene: TRBV7-9; j_gene: TRBJ2-7; CDR3aa: CASSFTPGTASSYEQYF; CDR3nt: TGTGCCAGCAGCTTCACACCGGGGACTGCTTCCTCCTACGAGCAGTACTTC
abundance: few; d_gene: -; v_gene: TRBV3-1; j_gene: TRBJ2-1; CDR3aa: CASSLDSGHNEQFF; CDR3nt: TGTGCCAGCAGCCTTGATAGCGGTCACAATGAGCAGTTCTTC
abundance: -; d_gene: -; v_gene: TRBV20-1; j_gene: TRBJ1-4; CDR3aa: CSARDQNVEKLFF; CDR3nt: TGCAGTGCTAGAGATCAGAACGTTGAAAAACTGTTTTTT
abundance: -; d_gene: -; v_gene: TRBV7-8; j_gene: TRBJ2-3; CDR3aa: CASSSGGGRETDTQYF; CDR3nt: TGTGCCAGCAGCTCCGGGGGTGGCAGGGAGACCGATACGCAGTATTTT
abundance: few; d_gene: TRBD2; v_gene: TRBV9; j_gene: TRBJ2-5; CDR3aa: CASAVASGSDWETQYF; CDR3nt: TGTGCCAGTGCGGTGGCTAGCGGGAGTGACTGGGAGACCCAGTACTTC
abundance: few; d_gene: -; v_gene: TRBV10-3; j_gene: TRBJ2-1; CDR3aa: CATARGDNEQFF; CDR3nt: TGTGCTACGGCTAGGGGGGACAATGAGCAGTTCTTC
abundance: -; d_gene: TRBD1; v_gene: TRBV5-1; j_gene: TRBJ2-7; CDR3aa: CASSPAQGALYEQYF; CDR3nt: TGCGCCAGCAGCCCGGCCCAGGGGGCCCTCTACGAGCAGTACTTC
abundance: few; d_gene: -; v_gene: TRBV27; j_gene: TRBJ2-3; CDR3aa: CASSFSRSTDTRYF; CDR3nt: TGTGCCAGCAGTTTCTCCCGGAGCACAGATACGCGGTATTTT
abundance: -; d_gene: -; v_gene: TRBV7-9; j_gene: TRBJ2-2; CDR3aa: CASSFYGEVTGELFF; CDR3nt: TGTGCCAGCAGCTTTTACGGGGAGGTGACCGGGGAGCTGTTTTTT
abundance: -; d_gene: -; v_gene: TRBV4-2; j_gene: TRBJ2-1; CDR3aa: CASSQVGGSRPKNEQFF; CDR3nt: TGTGCCAGCAGCCAAGTAGGGGGTAGCCGACCGAAGAATGAGCAGTTCTTC
abundance: -; d_gene: TRBD2; v_gene: TRBV29-1; j_gene: TRBJ2-7; CDR3aa: CSVVGGESYERYF; CDR3nt: TGCAGCGTTGTCGGGGGGGAGTCCTACGAGCGGTACTTC
abundance: -; d_gene: -; v_gene: TRBV6-5; j_gene: TRBJ2-5; CDR3aa: CASSYGLTLKTQYF; CDR3nt: TGTGCCAGCAGTTACGGATTGACTCTTAAAACCCAGTACTTC
abundance: -; d_gene: -; v_gene: TRBV12-3/TRBV12-4; j_gene: TRBJ2-1; CDR3aa: CASSPSTGWNEQFF; CDR3nt: TGTGCCAGCAGTCCGTCGACAGGATGGAATGAGCAGTTCTTC
abundance: few; d_gene: TRBD1; v_gene: TRBV28; j_gene: TRBJ2-7; CDR3aa: CASSLATGGFEQYF; CDR3nt: TGTGCCAGCAGTTTGGCGACAGGGGGCTTCGAGCAGTACTTC
abundance: many; d_gene: -; v_gene: TRBV18; j_gene: TRBJ1-1; CDR3aa: CASSPRGAEAFF; CDR3nt: TGTGCCAGCTCACCTAGGGGGGCTGAAGCTTTCTTT
abundance: few; d_gene: TRBD1; v_gene: TRBV20-1; j_gene: TRBJ2-1; CDR3aa: CSARKGQGLREQFF; CDR3nt: TGCAGTGCTAGGAAGGGACAGGGTCTCCGTGAGCAGTTCTTC
abundance: -; d_gene: -; v_gene: TRBV20-1; j_gene: TRBJ2-5; CDR3aa: CSARATGTASWGVQYF; CDR3nt: TGCAGTGCTAGAGCAACCGGGACGGCTAGCTGGGGGGTCCAGTACTTC
abundance: -; d_gene: TRBD2; v_gene: TRBV20-1; j_gene: TRBJ2-5; CDR3aa: CSARPGTSGGRSETQYF; CDR3nt: TGCAGTGCTAGACCAGGGACTAGCGGGGGGCGGTCGGAGACCCAGTACTTC
abundance: -; d_gene: -; v_gene: TRBV19; j_gene: TRBJ1-1; CDR3aa: CASRGFEAFF; CDR3nt: TGTGCCAGTAGGGGATTTGAAGCTTTCTTT
abundance: -; d_gene: -; v_gene: TRBV3-1; j_gene: TRBJ1-3; CDR3aa: CASSQDPTVRSGNTIYF; CDR3nt: TGTGCCAGCAGCCAAGACCCGACAGTTCGCTCTGGAAACACCATATATTTT
abundance: many; d_gene: -; v_gene: TRBV11-2; j_gene: TRBJ2-1; CDR3aa: CASSLDRPNEQFF; CDR3nt: TGTGCCAGCAGCTTAGACAGACCCAATGAGCAGTTCTTC
abundance: -; d_gene: -; v_gene: TRBV9; j_gene: TRBJ2-2; CDR3aa: CASSPRHLIETGELFF; CDR3nt: TGTGCCAGCAGCCCCAGACACCTTATTGAAACCGGGGAGCTGTTTTTT
abundance: -; d_gene: -; v_gene: TRBV20-1; j_gene: TRBJ2-1; CDR3aa: CSVMVQQADEQFF; CDR3nt: TGCAGTGTCATGGTCCAGCAAGCAGATGAGCAGTTCTTC
abundance: few; d_gene: TRBD2; v_gene: TRBV20-1; j_gene: TRBJ2-1; CDR3aa: CSARDQKLRRELNEQFF; CDR3nt: TGCAGTGCTAGAGATCAAAAATTGCGGCGGGAGCTCAATGAGCAGTTCTTC
abundance: few; d_gene: -; v_gene: TRBV4-3; j_gene: TRBJ2-3; CDR3aa: CASSQDPFSGALRTDTQYF; CDR3nt: TGCGCCAGCAGCCAAGATCCTTTCTCCGGGGCACTTAGAACAGATACGCAGTATTTT
abundance: many; d_gene: -; v_gene: TRBV4-3; j_gene: TRBJ2-1; CDR3aa: CASSQEMSSYNEQFF; CDR3nt: TGCGCCAGCAGCCAAGAGATGAGCTCCTACAATGAGCAGTTCTTC
abundance: once; d_gene: TRBD1; v_gene: TRBV11-2; j_gene: TRBJ2-1; CDR3aa: CASSSAGGEAYNEQFF; CDR3nt: TGTGCCAGCAGCTCAGCAGGGGGAGAAGCTTACAATGAGCAGTTCTTC
abundance: -; d_gene: TRBD1; v_gene: TRBV12-3/TRBV12-4; j_gene: TRBJ1-2; CDR3aa: CASSISGGSYGYTF; CDR3nt: TGTGCCAGCAGCATCTCAGGGGGCAGTTATGGCTACACCTTC
abundance: -; d_gene: -; v_gene: TRBV7-9; j_gene: TRBJ2-1; CDR3aa: CASSPWGGQIYNEQFF; CDR3nt: TGTGCCAGCAGCCCCTGGGGTGGACAGATCTACAATGAGCAGTTCTTC
abundance: few; d_gene: -; v_gene: TRBV29-1; j_gene: TRBJ2-4; CDR3aa: CSVVGGNIQYF; CDR3nt: TGCAGCGTTGTGGGGGGAAACATTCAGTACTTC
abundance: few; d_gene: -; v_gene: TRBV5-1; j_gene: TRBJ2-4; CDR3aa: CASSLPPNVTQLKNIQYF; CDR3nt: TGCGCCAGCAGCTTGCCTCCCAACGTTACACAATTGAAAAACATTCAGTACTTC
abundance: -; d_gene: -; v_gene: TRBV5-1; j_gene: TRBJ1-1; CDR3aa: CANSLFGVGGNEAFF; CDR3nt: TGCGCCAACAGCTTGTTCGGGGTTGGGGGGAATGAAGCTTTCTTT
abundance: few; d_gene: -; v_gene: TRBV6-6; j_gene: TRBJ2-7; CDR3aa: CASNQGTHEQYF; CDR3nt: TGTGCCAGCAACCAGGGTACCCACGAGCAGTACTTC
abundance: few; d_gene: -; v_gene: TRBV9; j_gene: TRBJ2-7; CDR3aa: CASSVAQASSYEQYF; CDR3nt: TGTGCCAGCAGCGTAGCTCAGGCCAGCTCCTACGAGCAGTACTTC
abundance: -; d_gene: -; v_gene: TRBV27; j_gene: TRBJ2-5; CDR3aa: CASSFGTSQETQYF; CDR3nt: TGTGCCAGCAGTTTCGGGACAAGTCAAGAGACCCAGTACTTC
abundance: -; d_gene: -; v_gene: TRBV12-3/TRBV12-4; j_gene: TRBJ2-5; CDR3aa: CASSGRLETQYF; CDR3nt: TGTGCCAGCAGTGGTAGATTGGAGACCCAGTACTTC
abundance: few; d_gene: -; v_gene: TRBV28; j_gene: TRBJ2-4; CDR3aa: CASSLDGRGHIQYF; CDR3nt: TGTGCCAGCAGTTTAGACGGGCGGGGACACATTCAGTACTTC
abundance: -; d_gene: TRBD2; v_gene: TRBV12-3/TRBV12-4; j_gene: TRBJ2-7; CDR3aa: CASSWGLAGFYEQYF; CDR3nt: TGTGCCAGCAGTTGGGGACTAGCGGGTTTTTACGAGCAGTACTTC
abundance: -; d_gene: -; v_gene: TRBV20-1; j_gene: TRBJ2-1; CDR3aa: CSAFPGGINEQFF; CDR3nt: TGCAGTGCTTTTCCGGGGGGCATCAATGAGCAGTTCTTC
abundance: -; d_gene: TRBD2; v_gene: TRBV12-5; j_gene: TRBJ2-3; CDR3aa: CASGFSGSPNTQYF; CDR3nt: TGTGCTAGTGGTTTCAGCGGGAGCCCCAATACGCAGTATTTT
abundance: -; d_gene: TRBD2; v_gene: TRBV12-3/TRBV12-4; j_gene: TRBJ2-3; CDR3aa: CASSGLAGIHTDTQYF; CDR3nt: TGTGCCAGCAGTGGACTAGCGGGGATACACACAGATACGCAGTATTTT
abundance: -; d_gene: TRBD2; v_gene: TRBV5-6; j_gene: TRBJ2-5; CDR3aa: CASSFRTSWGQETQYF; CDR3nt: TGTGCCAGCAGCTTCCGGACTAGTTGGGGGCAAGAGACCCAGTACTTC
abundance: -; d_gene: -; v_gene: TRBV20-1; j_gene: TRBJ2-7; CDR3aa: CSARDPAGYPREQYF; CDR3nt: TGCAGTGCTAGAGATCCCGCAGGGTACCCTCGCGAGCAGTACTTC